Sequencing of this T cell receptor beta chain was carried out in a study of post-analysis software for immune sequencing data. The germline gives CDR1 SNHLY, CDR2 FYNNEI. V lost 7 bases and J 1 base, leaving 10 bases between the germline ends. The CDR3 extends over 14 amino acids. TCR beta cDNA libraries included unique molecular identifiers. Each CDR3 protein gets one entry after TCRdb re-called the PCR reads with MiXCR. The data show roughly 800,000 distinct CDR3 sequences, with roughly 27% seen just once and roughly 0.54% held by the top ten. Findings and limits, study-wide: Patients with multiple sclerosis recorded significantly lower normalized Chao1 diversity than controls, the study found. Compared with controls, patients had more of five or six TRBV segments, including TRBV5-6, TRBV5-1 and TRBV20-1.

On this clonotype: The antigen is unknown.

Specimen: blood. The sequence was collected from a girl aged 5 to 17 with multiple sclerosis. The rearrangement links TRBV2 to TRBJ2-2; D unresolved. The CDR3 region is CASIRRQNTGELFF. In DNA form, the CDR3 reads TGTGCCAGCATCCGCCGACAGAACACCGGGGAGCTGTTTTTT. The full variable domain, its missing parts supplied by reference TRBV2 and TRBJ2-2, is EPEVTQTPSHQVTQMGQEVILRCVPISNHLYFYWYRQILGQKVEFLVSFYNNEISEKSEIFDDQFSVERPDGSNFTLKIRSTKLEDSAMYFCASIRRQNTGELFFGEGSRLTVL.